This TCR beta chain was identified during a study of CD8 T cells in ankylosing spondylitis. TCRdb re-called the 5' RACE reads with MiXCR, one entry per CDR3 protein. The table records roughly 240,000 distinct CDR3 sequences, under 8.5% of them present only once. This clonotype was seen many times. Material: blood, either unsorted or a sorted T cell fraction (not recorded which). The clonotype originates from a female donor with ankylosing spondylitis or in good health (not recorded which).

As DNA, the CDR3 is TGTGCCAGCAGTTCCGGGTACACCATATATTTT. Translation gives CASSSGYTIYF. V and J are TRBV12-3 or TRBV12-4 and TRBJ1-3, with D uncertain. This CDR3 has 11 residues. The ends were cut back, 4 bases at V and 8 bases at J, with 6 bases in the middle.